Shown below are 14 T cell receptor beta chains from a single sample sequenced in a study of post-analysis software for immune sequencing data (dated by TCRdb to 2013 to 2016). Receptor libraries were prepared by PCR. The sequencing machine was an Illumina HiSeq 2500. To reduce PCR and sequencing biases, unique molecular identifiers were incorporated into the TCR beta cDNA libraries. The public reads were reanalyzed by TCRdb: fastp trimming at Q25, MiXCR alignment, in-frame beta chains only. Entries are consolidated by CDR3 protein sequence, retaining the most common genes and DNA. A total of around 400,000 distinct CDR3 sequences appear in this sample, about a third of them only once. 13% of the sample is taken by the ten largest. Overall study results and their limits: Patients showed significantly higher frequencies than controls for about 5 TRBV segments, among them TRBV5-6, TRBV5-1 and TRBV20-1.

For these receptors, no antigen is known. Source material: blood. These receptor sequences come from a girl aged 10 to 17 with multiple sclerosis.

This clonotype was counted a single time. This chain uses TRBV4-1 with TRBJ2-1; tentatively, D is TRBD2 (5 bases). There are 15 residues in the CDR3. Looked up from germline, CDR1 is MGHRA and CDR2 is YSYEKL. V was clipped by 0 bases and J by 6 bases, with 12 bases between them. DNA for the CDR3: TGCGCCAGCAGCCAAGAGTCGGTTAGCGTCAATGAGCAGTTCTTC. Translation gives CASSQESVSVNEQFF.

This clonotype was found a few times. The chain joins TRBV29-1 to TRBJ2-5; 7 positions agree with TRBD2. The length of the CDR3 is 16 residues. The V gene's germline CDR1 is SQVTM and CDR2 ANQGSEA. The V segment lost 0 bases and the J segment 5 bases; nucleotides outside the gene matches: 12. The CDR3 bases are TGCAGCGTTGAAGATCGTCCGGCCGGGGGGTACGAGACCCAGTACTTC. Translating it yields CSVEDRPAGGYETQYF.

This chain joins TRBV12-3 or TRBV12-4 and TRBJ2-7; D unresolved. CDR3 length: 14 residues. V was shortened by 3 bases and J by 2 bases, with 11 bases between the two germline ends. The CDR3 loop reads CASSFVGRTYEQYF. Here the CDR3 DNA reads TGTGCCAGCAGTTTCGTAGGCAGGACCTACGAGCAGTACTTC.

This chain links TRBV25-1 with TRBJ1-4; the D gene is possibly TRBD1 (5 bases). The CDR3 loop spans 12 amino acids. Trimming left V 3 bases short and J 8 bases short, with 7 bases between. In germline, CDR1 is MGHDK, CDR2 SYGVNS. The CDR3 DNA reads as TGTGCCAGCAGTGATTACAGGGAAAAACTGTTTTTT. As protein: CASSDYREKLFF.

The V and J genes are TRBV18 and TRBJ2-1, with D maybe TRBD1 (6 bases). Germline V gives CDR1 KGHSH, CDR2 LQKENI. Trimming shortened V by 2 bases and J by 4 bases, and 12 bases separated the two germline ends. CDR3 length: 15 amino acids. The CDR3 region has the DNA TGTGCCAGCTCACCAAACAGGGCCCGGTACAATGAGCAGTTCTTC. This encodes CASSPNRARYNEQFF. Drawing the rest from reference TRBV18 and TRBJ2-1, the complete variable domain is NAGVMQNPRHLVRRRGQEARLRCSPMKGHSHVYWYRQLPEEGLKFMVYLQKENIIDESGMPKERFSAEFPKEGPSILRIQQVVRGDSAAYFCASSPNRARYNEQFFGPGTRLTVL.

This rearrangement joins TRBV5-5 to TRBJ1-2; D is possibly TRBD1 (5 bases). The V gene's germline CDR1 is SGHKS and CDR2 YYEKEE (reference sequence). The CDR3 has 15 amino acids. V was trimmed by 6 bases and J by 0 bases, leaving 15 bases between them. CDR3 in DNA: TGTGCCAGCATCCTTGGGGCAGTAGCTAACTATGGCTACACCTTC. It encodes CASILGAVANYGYTF.

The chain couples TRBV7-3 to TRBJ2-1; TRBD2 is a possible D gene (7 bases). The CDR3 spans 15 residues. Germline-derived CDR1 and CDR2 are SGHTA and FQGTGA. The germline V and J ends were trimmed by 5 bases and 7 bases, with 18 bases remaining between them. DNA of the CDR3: TGTGCCAGCAGCAGGAAGGGGGGGCTGGGGAATGAGCAGTTCTTC. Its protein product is CASSRKGGLGNEQFF.

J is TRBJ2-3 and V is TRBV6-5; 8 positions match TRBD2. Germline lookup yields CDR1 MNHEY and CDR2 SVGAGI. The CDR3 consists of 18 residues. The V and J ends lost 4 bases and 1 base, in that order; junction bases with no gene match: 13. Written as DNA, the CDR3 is TGTGCCAGCAGTTCAAACGGGGGGGCTTTTCGGGGCACAGATACGCAGTATTTT. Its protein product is CASSSNGGAFRGTDTQYF.

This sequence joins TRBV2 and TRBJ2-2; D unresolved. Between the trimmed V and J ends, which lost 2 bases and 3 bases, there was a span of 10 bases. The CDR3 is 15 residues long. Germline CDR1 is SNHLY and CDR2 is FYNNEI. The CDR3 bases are TGTGCCAGCAGTGAATCGGTGGGCTACACCGGGGAGCTGTTTTTT. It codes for CASSESVGYTGELFF.

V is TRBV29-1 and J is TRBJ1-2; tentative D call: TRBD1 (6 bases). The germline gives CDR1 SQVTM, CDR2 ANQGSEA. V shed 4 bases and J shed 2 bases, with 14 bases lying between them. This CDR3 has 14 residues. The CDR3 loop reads CSVGLHRENYGYTF. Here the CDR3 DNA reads TGCAGCGTTGGACTCCACAGGGAAAACTATGGCTACACCTTC.

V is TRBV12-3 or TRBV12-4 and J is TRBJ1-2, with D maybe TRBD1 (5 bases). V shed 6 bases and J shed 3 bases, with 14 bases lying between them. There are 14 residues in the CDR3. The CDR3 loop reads CASRSAGTYYGYTF. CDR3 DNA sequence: TGTGCCAGCAGATCAGCCGGGACTTACTATGGCTACACCTTC.

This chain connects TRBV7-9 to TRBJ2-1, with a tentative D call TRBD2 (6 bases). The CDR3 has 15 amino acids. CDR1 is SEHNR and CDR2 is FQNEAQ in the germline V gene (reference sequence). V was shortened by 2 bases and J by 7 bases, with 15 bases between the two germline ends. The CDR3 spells CASSLILRGGNEQFF. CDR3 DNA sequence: TGTGCCAGCAGCTTAATCCTGCGGGGTGGGAATGAGCAGTTCTTC.

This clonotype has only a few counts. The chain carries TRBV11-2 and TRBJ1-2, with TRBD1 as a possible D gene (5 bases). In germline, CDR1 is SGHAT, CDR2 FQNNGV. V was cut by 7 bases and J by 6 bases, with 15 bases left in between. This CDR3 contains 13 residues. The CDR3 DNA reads TGTGCCAGCACCCGGACTCTGGGGCATGGCTACACCTTC. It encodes CASTRTLGHGYTF. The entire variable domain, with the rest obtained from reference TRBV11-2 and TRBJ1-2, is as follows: EAGVAQSPRYKIIEKRQSVAFWCNPISGHATLYWYQQILGQGPKLLIQFQNNGVVDDSQLPKDRFSAERLKGVDSTLKIQPAKLEDSAVYLCASTRTLGHGYTFGSGTRLTVV.

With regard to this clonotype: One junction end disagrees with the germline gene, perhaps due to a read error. This chain's CDR3 is CASSRGASSGANVRTF. The CDR3, as DNA: TGTGCCAGCAGTCGCGGGGCTAGCTCTGGGGCCAACGTCCGGACTTTC. The chain has TRBV7-2 and TRBJ2-6; D might be TRBD2 (6 bases). Looked up from germline, CDR1 is SGHTA and CDR2 is FQGNSA. The CDR3 is made up of 16 amino acids.